Detailed here is one T cell receptor (beta chain). Its antigen remains unidentified. V was clipped by 7 bases and J by 0 bases, with 7 bases between them. The germline CDR1 and CDR2 sequences are LNHDA and SQIVND (reference sequence). The CDR3 extends over 14 amino acids. The data are from a study of T cell responses to AZD1222 COVID-19 vaccine. TCRdb's table, derived via immunoSEQ multiplex PCR, lists solely in-frame clones and lacks some. The sample shows 200,000 or so clones, 85% to 95% of them seen only once. Study observations and caveats: Breadth and depth of Spike-specific TCRs rose after two AZD1222 doses. The study found vaccine-associated CD4 TCRs spanning spike, dominant at 160-218 and 743-854.

The sequence derives from an adult in good health. The rearrangement links TRBV19 to TRBJ2-6, with D hard to call. This specimen consisted of peripheral blood, obtained on day 0 of AZD1222 vaccination. CDR3 sequence: CASKESSGANVLTF. The CDR3 DNA sequence: TGTGCCAGTAAGGAGAGCTCTGGGGCCAACGTCCTGACTTTC. Variable domain in full (rest from reference TRBV19 and TRBJ2-6): DGGITQSPKYLFRKEGQNVTLSCEQNLNHDAMYWYRQDPGQGLRLIYYSQIVNDFQKGDIAEGYSVSREKKESFPLTVTSAQKNPTAFYLCASKESSGANVLTFGAGSRLTVL.